These T cell receptor beta chains were read from a single sample in a study of identical twins. Using its own MiXCR run on the 5' RACE reads, TCRdb lists one record per CDR3 protein. Seen here are 600,000 to 800,000 distinct CDR3 sequences, about 20% observed once, and the top ten hold about 4.3%. The sample was also reused in another study, on T cells expressing NK-cell markers.

The sample was PBMCs. These receptors were obtained from a woman between 18 and 29 years old in good health. The CDR3 runs from the conserved cysteine through the conserved F or W. A D gene is named only where the DNA matches it firmly. Some rows mark clone size as missing; the rest say once, few, many or name a class of expanded clone.

cdr3_aa: CASSERATEAFF; cdr3_nt: TGCGCCAGCAGTGAACGGGCCACTGAAGCTTTCTTT; v_call: TRBV10-2; d_call: -; clone_size: many; j_call: TRBJ1-1
cdr3_aa: CATQTNEKLFF; cdr3_nt: TGTGCCACGCAAACTAATGAAAAACTGTTTTTT; v_call: TRBV7-9; d_call: -; clone_size: -; j_call: TRBJ1-4
cdr3_aa: CASSPRTSGSETQYF; cdr3_nt: TGTGCCAGCAGCCCTAGGACTAGCGGGAGTGAGACCCAGTACTTC; v_call: TRBV7-2; d_call: TRBD2; clone_size: few; j_call: TRBJ2-5
cdr3_aa: CASSDPGDRIIF; cdr3_nt: TGTGCCAGCAGTGACCCCGGGGACAGGATCATCTTC; v_call: TRBV12-3/TRBV12-4; d_call: TRBD1; clone_size: many; j_call: TRBJ2-7
cdr3_aa: CASSGKNRVSSTDTQYF; cdr3_nt: TGTGCCAGCAGCGGGAAGAATCGGGTCTCTAGCACAGATACGCAGTATTTT; v_call: TRBV7-9; d_call: -; clone_size: few; j_call: TRBJ2-3
cdr3_aa: CASSLVNGANVLTF; cdr3_nt: TGTGCCAGCAGCTTAGTGAACGGGGCCAACGTCCTGACTTTC; v_call: TRBV7-2; d_call: -; clone_size: many; j_call: TRBJ2-6
cdr3_aa: CATSDPVNTGELFF; cdr3_nt: TGTGCCACCAGCGACCCCGTGAACACCGGGGAGCTGTTTTTT; v_call: TRBV15; d_call: -; clone_size: few; j_call: TRBJ2-2
cdr3_aa: CASSLLGGGMYNEQFF; cdr3_nt: TGTGCCAGCAGCTTGCTGGGCGGGGGAATGTACAATGAGCAGTTCTTC; v_call: TRBV7-3; d_call: TRBD2; clone_size: few; j_call: TRBJ2-1
cdr3_aa: CASSYGKNQPQHF; cdr3_nt: TGTGCCAGCAGTTACGGCAAGAATCAGCCCCAGCATTTT; v_call: TRBV6-5; d_call: -; clone_size: -; j_call: TRBJ1-5
cdr3_aa: CASSIGDSSYEQYF; cdr3_nt: TGCGCCAGCAGCATCGGGGACAGCTCCTACGAGCAGTACTTC; v_call: TRBV5-1; d_call: TRBD1; clone_size: few; j_call: TRBJ2-7
cdr3_aa: CATSRSRRELFF; cdr3_nt: TGTGCCACCAGCAGAAGTCGTCGGGAGCTGTTTTTT; v_call: TRBV15; d_call: -; clone_size: -; j_call: TRBJ2-2